This T cell receptor (beta chain) was captured by sequencing in a study of shared T cell receptors in the human thymus. Data came from immunoSEQ multiplex PCR; TCRdb stores just in-frame clones and leaves some out. The sample contains more than 550,000 clones, approximately 83% of which appear only once. The CDR3 extends over 12 amino acids. Germline CDR1 reads SGHTA; CDR2 reads FQGNSA. Trimming took 2 bases from V and 5 from J, leaving 7 bases between them. The same specimen was also included in a second study, on human thymus T cells. As that report states: The people who donated were healthy Finnish babies having corrective surgery for congenital heart defects. Resections from corrective heart surgery supplied the thymus tissue. The authors found apparently biased V and J gene usage in thymic and blood repertoires. Unrelated people showed highly overlapping thymic repertoires, related research reported.

This receptor was identified in a girl under two years old with a congenital heart defect. V is TRBV7-2 and J is TRBJ2-7; perhaps TRBD1 as D (5 bases). The sample taken for sequencing was thymocytes. The CDR3 nucleotides read TGTGCCAGCAGCTTAACCAGGGACGAGCAGTACTTC. Its protein is CASSLTRDEQYF.